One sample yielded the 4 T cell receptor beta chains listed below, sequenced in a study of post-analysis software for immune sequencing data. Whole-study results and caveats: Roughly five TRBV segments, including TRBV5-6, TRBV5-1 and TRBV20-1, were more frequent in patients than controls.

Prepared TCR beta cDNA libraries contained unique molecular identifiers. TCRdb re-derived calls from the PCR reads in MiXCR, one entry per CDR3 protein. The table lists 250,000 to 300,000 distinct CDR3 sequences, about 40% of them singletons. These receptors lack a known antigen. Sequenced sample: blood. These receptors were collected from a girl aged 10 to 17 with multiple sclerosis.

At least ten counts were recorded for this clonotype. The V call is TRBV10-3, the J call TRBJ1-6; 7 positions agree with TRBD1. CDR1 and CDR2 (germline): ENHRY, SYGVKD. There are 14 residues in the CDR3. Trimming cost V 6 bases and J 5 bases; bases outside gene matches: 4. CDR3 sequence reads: CAISATGDNSPLHF. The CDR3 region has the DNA TGTGCCATCAGCGCTACAGGGGATAATTCACCCCTCCACTTT.

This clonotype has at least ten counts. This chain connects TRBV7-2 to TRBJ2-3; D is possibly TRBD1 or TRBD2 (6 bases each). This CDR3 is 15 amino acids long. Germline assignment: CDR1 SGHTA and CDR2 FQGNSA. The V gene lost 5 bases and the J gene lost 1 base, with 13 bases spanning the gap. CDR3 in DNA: TGTGCCAGCAGCGCTGAGGGGGGCCGCACAGATACGCAGTATTTT. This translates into CASSAEGGRTDTQYF.

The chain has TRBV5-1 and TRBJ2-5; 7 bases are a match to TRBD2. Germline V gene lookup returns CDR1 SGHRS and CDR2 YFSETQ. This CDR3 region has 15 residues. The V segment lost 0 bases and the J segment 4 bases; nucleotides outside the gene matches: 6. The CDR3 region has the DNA TGCGCCAGCAGCTTGGCCATGGGGGGGAGAGAGACCCAGTACTTC. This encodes CASSLAMGGRETQYF.

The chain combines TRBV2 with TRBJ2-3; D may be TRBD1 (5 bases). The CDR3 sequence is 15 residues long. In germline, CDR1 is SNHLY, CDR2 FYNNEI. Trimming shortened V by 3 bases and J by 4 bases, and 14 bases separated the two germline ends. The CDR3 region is CASSDQGSVADTQYF. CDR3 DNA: TGTGCCAGCAGTGACCAGGGCTCCGTCGCAGATACGCAGTATTTT.